The 14 T cell receptor beta chains below all came from one sample that was sequenced in a study of OX40 agonist ivuxolimab in advanced cancers. Receptor libraries were prepared by the immunoSEQ multiplex PCR assay. TCRdb mirrors the immuneACCESS table, restricted to in-frame sequences. Some clones are absent from its copies; in checked studies, under half trace to an unresolved V gene, and the reason for the others is unknown. Counted in this sample were over 75,000 clones; approximately 90% of them appeared once. The ten largest clonotypes hold 0.33% of the sample. This specimen was CD4+ or CD8+ T cells sorted from blood, taken in a trial of the OX40 agonist ivuxolimab. The source is an adult with an advanced solid tumor such as melanoma, head and neck, liver or kidney cancer.

This clone came up once. The chain recombines TRBV2 with TRBJ2-1, with TRBD2 matching 7 bases. The J segment lost 6 bases and the V segment lost 4 bases, leaving 6 bases of the junction unmatched. Germline assignment: CDR1 SNHLY and CDR2 FYNNEI. The CDR3 is made up of 14 amino acids. The CDR3 nucleotides are TGTGCCAGCAGTGTAAGCGGGATAGGCAATGAGCAGTTCTTC. Protein product: CASSVSGIGNEQFF. The full variable domain, with the rest looked up from reference TRBV2 and TRBJ2-1, is EPEVTQTPSHQVTQMGQEVILRCVPISNHLYFYWYRQILGQKVEFLVSFYNNEISEKSEIFDDQFSVERPDGSNFTLKIRSTKLEDSAMYFCASSVSGIGNEQFFGPGTRLTVL.

The V call is TRBV9, the J call TRBJ2-2; TRBD1 matches at 7 bases. Germline V lookup: CDR1 SGDLS, CDR2 YYNGEE. The CDR3 totals 15 residues. The J segment lost 7 bases and the V segment lost 3 bases, leaving 9 bases of the junction unmatched. The CDR3 loop is CASSADGDRFGELFF. The CDR3, as DNA: TGTGCCAGCAGCGCCGATGGGGACAGATTCGGGGAGCTGTTTTTT.

The chain is built from TRBV4-3 and TRBJ1-5; D perhaps matches TRBD1 (5 bases). The CDR3 loop spans 15 amino acids. Deletions cut 1 base from V and 3 bases from J, with 10 bases between. From germline, CDR1 is LGHNA and CDR2 YSLEER. CDR3 sequence reads: CASSQVGVDNQPQHF. Here the CDR3 DNA reads TGCGCCAGCAGCCAAGTAGGGGTTGACAATCAGCCCCAGCATTTT.

This rearrangement joins TRBV29-1 to TRBJ2-3; D is possibly TRBD2 (6 bases). The germline V gene has CDR1 SQVTM and CDR2 ANQGSEA. The CDR3 is made up of 15 amino acids. V shed 3 bases and J shed 3 bases, with 16 bases lying between them. CDR3 sequence (DNA): TGCAGCGTTGAGGGCCCGGGACTGAAAACAGATACGCAGTATTTT. Protein sequence: CSVEGPGLKTDTQYF.

V gene TRBV18 combines with J gene TRBJ2-2, with a possible D match to TRBD1 (5 bases). V shed 1 base and J shed 2 bases, with 11 bases lying between them. CDR3 length equals 16 residues. Germline lookup yields CDR1 KGHSH and CDR2 LQKENI. The CDR3 DNA reads as TGTGCCAGCTCACCACATCCAAGGGGTAACACCGGGGAGCTGTTTTTT. Amino acids: CASSPHPRGNTGELFF.

V gene TRBV4-2 combines with J gene TRBJ2-2, with D hard to call. V gave up 1 base and J gave up 0 bases, with 6 bases separating them. The CDR3 contains 15 residues. Germline V gene sequence: CDR1 LGHNA, CDR2 YNFKEQ. The DNA of the CDR3 is TGTGCCAGCAGCCAAGTCGTAACGAACACCGGGGAGCTGTTTTTT. Translated: CASSQVVTNTGELFF.

This clone appeared a single time. This rearrangement joins TRBV7-2 to TRBJ2-1; D might be TRBD2 (6 bases). The CDR3 covers 14 residues. CDR1 is SGHTA and CDR2 is FQGNSA in the germline V gene. V lost 4 bases to trimming and J lost 3 bases, with 10 bases between them. CDR3 nucleotide sequence: TGTGCCAGCAGCTCTAGCGCGGTCTACAATGAGCAGTTCTTC. Translating gives CASSSSAVYNEQFF.

CDR3 in amino acids: CASSPGLAGAEQYF. The DNA for the CDR3 is TGTGCCAGCAGCCCCGGACTAGCGGGAGCCGAGCAGTACTTC. The rearrangement links TRBV7-7 to TRBJ2-7; 13 nucleotides line up with TRBD2. Germline CDR1 SSHAT, CDR2 FNYEAQ (reference sequence). The CDR3 totals 14 residues. The trim removed 5 bases at V and 6 bases at J, leaving 4 bases unmatched.

The gene calls are TRBV23-1 and TRBJ1-5; D may be TRBD1 (5 bases). TRBV23-1 is identified as an open reading frame with a role that is uncertain. Trimming took off 0 bases at V and 1 base at J, with 10 bases between the two ends. The CDR3 length is 16 residues. The CDR3 coding sequence is TGCGCCAGCAGTCAATCTCACAGGTGGAGCAATCAGCCCCAGCATTTT. Amino acids: CASSQSHRWSNQPQHF.

The chain is built from TRBV11-2 and TRBJ2-7; the D gene is possibly TRBD2 (6 bases). Trimming pared 0 bases from V and 9 bases from J, leaving 18 bases between. This CDR3 is 15 amino acids long. Germline V gene lookup returns CDR1 SGHAT and CDR2 FQNNGV. The CDR3 DNA follows: TGTGCCAGCAGCTTAGACCGGACGGGACTTTTCGGGCAGTACTTC. Its protein product is CASSLDRTGLFGQYF.

DNA for the CDR3: TGTGCCAGCAGCTTGAGGCAAGCAACCACCGGGGAGCTGTTTTTT. Translating gives CASSLRQATTGELFF. This rearrangement joins TRBV7-8 to TRBJ2-2; D is uncertain. Deletions cut 3 bases from V and 4 bases from J, with 12 bases between. This CDR3 spans 15 amino acids. The germline V gene has CDR1 SGHVS and CDR2 FQNEAQ.

The CDR3 spells CSYGTGHEQYF. The CDR3 coding sequence is TGCAGCTACGGGACAGGGCACGAGCAGTACTTC. This sequence joins TRBV29-1 and TRBJ2-7; 9 bases align to TRBD1. The germline CDR1 and CDR2 sequences are SQVTM and ANQGSEA. The CDR3 runs 11 residues. With V trimmed by 8 bases and J by 5 bases, 4 bases remained unmatched.

The J gene is TRBJ2-1, the V gene TRBV7-8; TRBD2 aligns across 8 bases. With 0 bases clipped from V and 7 bases from J, the junction kept 8 bases outside the gene matches. There are 16 residues in the CDR3. Germline assignment: CDR1 SGHVS and CDR2 FQNEAQ. The CDR3 spells CASSLAGLGPRNEQFF. Here the CDR3 DNA reads TGTGCCAGCAGCTTAGCGGGACTAGGGCCGCGAAATGAGCAGTTCTTC.

This chain connects TRBV7-2 to TRBJ2-7; 7 bases map to TRBD2. Trimming removed 4 bases from V and 6 bases from J; junction bases left unmatched: 12. Looked up from germline, CDR1 is SGHTA and CDR2 is FQGNSA. This CDR3 has 15 amino acids. The CDR3 sequence: CASSSSRGGAAEQYF. The DNA for the CDR3 is TGTGCCAGCAGCTCCTCGCGCGGGGGAGCCGCCGAGCAGTACTTC.